Listed below are T cell receptor beta chains from one sample, sequenced in a study of T cells in Graves' hyperthyroidism and ophthalmopathy. TCRdb ran MiXCR on the multiplex PCR reads and lists one entry per CDR3 protein. This repertoire shows about 500,000 distinct CDR3 sequences, around an eighth found once; its top ten account for around 17%. The sequencing input was blood. The receptors originated from a woman aged 18-29 years with Graves' hyperthyroidism. CDR3s include the opening cysteine and the closing phenylalanine or tryptophan. The D gene is left open where the match is weak. Expanded clones get a size class; other rows say once, few or many, or leave the size out.

TRBJ1-2 TRBV6-1 - many TGTGCCAGCAGTACCCTCGGGAGGACTCGTGGCTACACCTTC CASSTLGRTRGYTF
TRBJ1-2 TRBV5-1 TRBD1 few TGCGCCAGCAGCTCCAGACAGGGCGGTGGCTACACCTTC CASSSRQGGGYTF
TRBJ2-2 TRBV29-1 - - TGCAGCGTTTACGGGAACACCGGGGAGCTGTTTTTT CSVYGNTGELFF
TRBJ1-4 TRBV7-2 - few TGTGCCAGCAGCCAAGGGTTGGGTGGAAAACTGTTTTTT CASSQGLGGKLFF
TRBJ2-7 TRBV18 TRBD1 - TGTGCCAGCTCGATACAGGGGCATACCTACGAGCAGTACTTC CASSIQGHTYEQYF
TRBJ2-7 TRBV6-1 - many TGTGCCAGCAGTAAGGGACATACCTACGAGCAGTACTTC CASSKGHTYEQYF
TRBJ2-2 TRBV5-1 - - TGCGCCAGCAGCTTTAGGTGGAGGGACACCGGGGAGCTGTTTTTT CASSFRWRDTGELFF
TRBJ2-3 TRBV20-1 - many TGCAGTGCCACAGCAGTAGAGATTGGAAATACGCAGTATTTT CSATAVEIGNTQYF
TRBJ1-6 TRBV12-3/TRBV12-4 - many TGTGCCAGCAGATCCCATTCGACAGGACCAAATTCACCCCTCCACTTT CASRSHSTGPNSPLHF
TRBJ1-5 TRBV2 TRBD1 many TGTGCCAGCAAACAGGGGGAACAGCCCCAGCATTTT CASKQGEQPQHF
TRBJ2-2 TRBV7-3 - - TGTGCCAGCAGCCCCACCCTGGACCACCACCGGGAGCTGTTTTTT CASSPTLDHHRELFF
TRBJ2-2 TRBV5-4 TRBD2 - TGTGCCAGCAGTCCGGGACTAGCAGTCACCGGGGAGCTGTTTTTT CASSPGLAVTGELFF
TRBJ2-1 TRBV30 - many TGTGCCTGGAAGGAATCCTACAATGAGCAGTTCTTC CAWKESYNEQFF
TRBJ2-3 TRBV7-9 TRBD1 many TGTGCCAGCAGCTCCCCGGGACAGAACACAGATACGCAGTATTTT CASSSPGQNTDTQYF
TRBJ1-6 TRBV28 TRBD1 - TGTGCCAGCATCCGGGACAGGGGATCACCCCTCCACTTT CASIRDRGSPLHF
TRBJ2-1 TRBV18 - - TGTGCCAGCTCACCATCCGATGAGCAGTCCTTC CASSPSDEQSF
TRBJ2-6 TRBV29-1 - - TGCAGCGTGACTATCTCTGGGGCCAACGTCCTGACTTTC CSVTISGANVLTF
TRBJ2-2 TRBV30 TRBD2 many TGTGCCTGGAGTGGGACTAGCGCCACCAAGCAAAACACCGGGGAGCTGTTTTTT CAWSGTSATKQNTGELFF
TRBJ2-3 TRBV3-1 - many TGTGCCAGCAGCCAACCCGGGAGTGCAGATACGCAGTATTTT CASSQPGSADTQYF
TRBJ1-2 TRBV24-1 - many TGTGCCACCAGTGCCCAGCATTACTATGGCTACACCTTC CATSAQHYYGYTF
TRBJ1-1 TRBV19 - few TGTGCCAGTACGCGCAGACAGTCCATGAACACTGAAGCTTTCTTT CASTRRQSMNTEAFF
TRBJ1-1 TRBV27 - many TGTGCCAGCAGTTCGTTGACTCGGATGAACACTGAAGCTTTCTTT CASSSLTRMNTEAFF
TRBJ2-6 TRBV6-5 - many TGTGCCAGCAGTTACTCGGAGATCACCGGGGCCAACGTCCTGACTTTC CASSYSEITGANVLTF
TRBJ2-5 TRBV6-2/TRBV6-3 - many TGTGCCAGCAGTTGGGGCCGGGAGACCCAGTACTTC CASSWGRETQYF
TRBJ2-1 TRBV3-1 - many TGTGCCAGCAGCCAAGAATGGCGGAGCTCCTACAATGAGCAGTTCTTC CASSQEWRSSYNEQFF